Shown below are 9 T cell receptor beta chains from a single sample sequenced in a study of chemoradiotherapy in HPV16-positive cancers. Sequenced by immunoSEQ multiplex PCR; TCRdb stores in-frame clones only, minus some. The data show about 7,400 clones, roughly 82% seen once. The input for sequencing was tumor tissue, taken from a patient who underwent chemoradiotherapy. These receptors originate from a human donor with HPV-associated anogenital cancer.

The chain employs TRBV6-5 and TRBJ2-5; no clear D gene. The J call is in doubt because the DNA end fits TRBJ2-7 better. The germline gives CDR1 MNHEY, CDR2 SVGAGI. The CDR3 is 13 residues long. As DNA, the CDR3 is TGTGCCAGCAGCCCTTACGTCTCCTACGAGCAGTACTTC. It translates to CASSPYVSYEQYF.

CDR3 amino acids: CASRGGNYGYTF. CDR3 bases: TGTGCCAGCAGGGGGGGTAACTATGGCTACACCTTC. This chain connects TRBV6-5 to TRBJ1-2, with D tentatively TRBD1 (5 bases). Trimming took 6 bases from V and 1 from J, leaving 6 bases between them. The V gene's germline CDR1 is MNHEY and CDR2 SVGAGI. This CDR3 region has 12 residues.

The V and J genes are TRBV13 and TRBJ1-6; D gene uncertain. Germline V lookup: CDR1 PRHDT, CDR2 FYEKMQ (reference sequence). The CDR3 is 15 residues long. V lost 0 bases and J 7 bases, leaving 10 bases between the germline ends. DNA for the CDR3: TGTGCCAGCAGCTTAGGTAGGACTCAGAATTCACCCCTCCACTTT. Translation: CASSLGRTQNSPLHF.

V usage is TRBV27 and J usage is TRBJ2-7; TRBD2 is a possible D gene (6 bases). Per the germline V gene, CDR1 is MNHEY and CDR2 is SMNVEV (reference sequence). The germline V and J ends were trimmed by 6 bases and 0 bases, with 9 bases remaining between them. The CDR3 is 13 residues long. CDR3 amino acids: CASRRGGSYEQYF. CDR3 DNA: TGTGCCAGCAGGCGGGGCGGCTCCTACGAGCAGTACTTC.

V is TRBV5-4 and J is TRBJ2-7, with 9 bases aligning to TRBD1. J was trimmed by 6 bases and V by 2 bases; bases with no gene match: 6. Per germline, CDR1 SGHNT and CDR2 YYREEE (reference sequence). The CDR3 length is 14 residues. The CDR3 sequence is CASSFGDRAREQYF. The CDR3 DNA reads TGTGCCAGCAGCTTTGGGGACAGGGCCCGCGAGCAGTACTTC.

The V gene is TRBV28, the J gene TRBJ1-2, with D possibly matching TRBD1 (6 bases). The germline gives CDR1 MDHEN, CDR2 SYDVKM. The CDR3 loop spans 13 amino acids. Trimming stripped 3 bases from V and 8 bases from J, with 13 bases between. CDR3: CASSFTGLRGYTF. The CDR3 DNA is TGTGCCAGCAGTTTCACAGGGTTGAGGGGCTACACCTTC.

The CDR3 sequence: CASSPPGQTSNTIYF. As DNA, the CDR3 is TGTGCCAGCTCACCGCCGGGACAGACATCAAACACCATATATTTT. The V gene is TRBV18, the J gene TRBJ1-3; 7 bases fit TRBD1. Germline V gene sequence: CDR1 KGHSH, CDR2 LQKENI. The CDR3 has 15 residues. Trimming at V came to 3 bases and at J to 6 bases, leaving 8 bases not matched to a gene. The whole variable domain, remainder taken from reference TRBV18 and TRBJ1-3, is NAGVMQNPRHLVRRRGQEARLRCSPMKGHSHVYWYRQLPEEGLKFMVYLQKENIIDESGMPKERFSAEFPKEGPSILRIQQVVRGDSAAYFCASSPPGQTSNTIYFGEGSWLTVV.

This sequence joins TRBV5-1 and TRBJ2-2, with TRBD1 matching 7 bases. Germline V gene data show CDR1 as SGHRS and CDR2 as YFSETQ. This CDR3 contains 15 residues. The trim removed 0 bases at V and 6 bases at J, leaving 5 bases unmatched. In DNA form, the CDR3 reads TGCGCCAGCAGCTTGGACAGGGGCTTAGCCGGGGAGCTGTTTTTT. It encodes CASSLDRGLAGELFF.

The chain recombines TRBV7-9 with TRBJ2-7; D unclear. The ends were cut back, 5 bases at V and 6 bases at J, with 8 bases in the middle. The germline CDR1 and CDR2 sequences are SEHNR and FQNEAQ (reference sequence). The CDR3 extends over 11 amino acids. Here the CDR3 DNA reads TGTGCCAGCAGCCAAGAATTCGAGCAGTACTTC. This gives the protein CASSQEFEQYF.